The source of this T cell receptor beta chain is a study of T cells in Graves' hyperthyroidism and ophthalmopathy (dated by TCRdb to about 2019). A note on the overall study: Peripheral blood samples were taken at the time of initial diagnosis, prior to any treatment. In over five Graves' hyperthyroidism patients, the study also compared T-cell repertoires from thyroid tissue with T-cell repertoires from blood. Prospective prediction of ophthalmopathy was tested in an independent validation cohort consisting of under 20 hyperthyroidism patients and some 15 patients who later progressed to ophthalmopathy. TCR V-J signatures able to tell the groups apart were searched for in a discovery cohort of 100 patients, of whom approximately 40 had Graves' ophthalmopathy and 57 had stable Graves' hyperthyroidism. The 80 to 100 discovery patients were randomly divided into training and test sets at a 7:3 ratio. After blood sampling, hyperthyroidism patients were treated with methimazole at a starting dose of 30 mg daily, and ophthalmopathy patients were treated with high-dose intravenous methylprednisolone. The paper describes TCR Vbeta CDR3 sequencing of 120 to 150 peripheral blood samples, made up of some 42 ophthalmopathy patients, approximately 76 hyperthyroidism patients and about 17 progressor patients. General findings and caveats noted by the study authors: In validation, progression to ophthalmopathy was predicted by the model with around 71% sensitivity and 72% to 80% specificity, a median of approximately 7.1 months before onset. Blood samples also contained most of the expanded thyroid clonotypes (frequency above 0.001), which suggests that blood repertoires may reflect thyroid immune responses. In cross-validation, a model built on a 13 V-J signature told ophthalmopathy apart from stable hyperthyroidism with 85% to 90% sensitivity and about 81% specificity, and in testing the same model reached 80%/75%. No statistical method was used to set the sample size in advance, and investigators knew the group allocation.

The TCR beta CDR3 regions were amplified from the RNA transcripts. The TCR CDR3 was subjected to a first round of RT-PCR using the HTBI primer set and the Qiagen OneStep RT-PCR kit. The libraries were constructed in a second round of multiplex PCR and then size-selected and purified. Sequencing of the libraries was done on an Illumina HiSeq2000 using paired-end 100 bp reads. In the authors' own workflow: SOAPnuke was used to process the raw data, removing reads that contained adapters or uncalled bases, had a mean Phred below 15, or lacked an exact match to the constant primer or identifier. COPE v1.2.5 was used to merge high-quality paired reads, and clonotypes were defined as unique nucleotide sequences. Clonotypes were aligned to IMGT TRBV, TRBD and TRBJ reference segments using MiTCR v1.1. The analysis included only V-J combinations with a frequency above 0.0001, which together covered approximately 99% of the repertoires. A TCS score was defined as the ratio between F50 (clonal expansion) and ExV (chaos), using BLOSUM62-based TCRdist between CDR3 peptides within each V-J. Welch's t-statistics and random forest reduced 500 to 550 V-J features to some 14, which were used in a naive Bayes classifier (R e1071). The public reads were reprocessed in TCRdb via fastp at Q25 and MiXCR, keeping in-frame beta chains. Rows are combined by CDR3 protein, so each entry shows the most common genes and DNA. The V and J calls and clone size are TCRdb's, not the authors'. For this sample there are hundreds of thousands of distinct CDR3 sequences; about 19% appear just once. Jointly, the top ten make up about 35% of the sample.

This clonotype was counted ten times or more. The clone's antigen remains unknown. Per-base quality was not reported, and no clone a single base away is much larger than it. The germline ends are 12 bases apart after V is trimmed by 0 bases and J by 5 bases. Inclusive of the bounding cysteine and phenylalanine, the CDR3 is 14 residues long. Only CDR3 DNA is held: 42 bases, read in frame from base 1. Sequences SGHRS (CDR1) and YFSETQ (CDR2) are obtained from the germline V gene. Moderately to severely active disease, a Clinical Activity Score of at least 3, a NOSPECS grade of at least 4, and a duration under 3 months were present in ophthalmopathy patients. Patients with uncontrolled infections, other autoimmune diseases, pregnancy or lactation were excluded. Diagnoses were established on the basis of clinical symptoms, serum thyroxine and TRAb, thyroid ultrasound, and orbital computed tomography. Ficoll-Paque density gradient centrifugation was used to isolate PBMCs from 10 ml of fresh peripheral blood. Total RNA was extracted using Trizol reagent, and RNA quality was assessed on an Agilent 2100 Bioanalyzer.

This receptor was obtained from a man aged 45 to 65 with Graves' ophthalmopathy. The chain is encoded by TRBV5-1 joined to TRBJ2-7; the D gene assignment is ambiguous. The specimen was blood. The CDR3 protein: CASSLGAGVDEQYF. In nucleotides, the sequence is TGCGCCAGCAGCTTGGGTGCAGGCGTCGACGAGCAGTACTTC.